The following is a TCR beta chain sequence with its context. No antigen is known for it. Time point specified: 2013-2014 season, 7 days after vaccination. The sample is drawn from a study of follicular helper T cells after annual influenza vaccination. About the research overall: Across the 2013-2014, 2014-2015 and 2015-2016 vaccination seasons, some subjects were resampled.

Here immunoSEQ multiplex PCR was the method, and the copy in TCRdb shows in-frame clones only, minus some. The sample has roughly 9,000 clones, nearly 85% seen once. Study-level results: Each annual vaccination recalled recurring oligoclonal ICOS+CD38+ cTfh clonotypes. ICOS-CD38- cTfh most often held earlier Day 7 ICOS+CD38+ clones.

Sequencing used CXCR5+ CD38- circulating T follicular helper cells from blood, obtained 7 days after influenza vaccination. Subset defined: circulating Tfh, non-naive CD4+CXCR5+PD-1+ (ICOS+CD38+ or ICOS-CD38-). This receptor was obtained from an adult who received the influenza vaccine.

CDR3 loop: CASSFEGIRATEAFF. The CDR3 coding sequence is TGTGCCAGCAGCTTTGAAGGGATCAGGGCCACTGAAGCTTTCTTT. This rearrangement joins TRBV7-9 to TRBJ1-1; tentative D call: TRBD1 (5 bases). Germline V gene lookup returns CDR1 SEHNR and CDR2 FQNEAQ (reference sequence). Trimming cost V 3 bases and J 4 bases, with 15 bases left between them. This CDR3 spans 15 amino acids. Together with reference TRBV7-9 and TRBJ1-1, the CDR3 gives the full variable domain: DTGVSQNPRHKITKRGQNVTFRCDPISEHNRLYWYRQTLGQGPEFLTYFQNEAQLEKSRLLSDRFSAERPKGSFSTLEIQRTEQGDSAMYLCASSFEGIRATEAFFGQGTRLTVV.